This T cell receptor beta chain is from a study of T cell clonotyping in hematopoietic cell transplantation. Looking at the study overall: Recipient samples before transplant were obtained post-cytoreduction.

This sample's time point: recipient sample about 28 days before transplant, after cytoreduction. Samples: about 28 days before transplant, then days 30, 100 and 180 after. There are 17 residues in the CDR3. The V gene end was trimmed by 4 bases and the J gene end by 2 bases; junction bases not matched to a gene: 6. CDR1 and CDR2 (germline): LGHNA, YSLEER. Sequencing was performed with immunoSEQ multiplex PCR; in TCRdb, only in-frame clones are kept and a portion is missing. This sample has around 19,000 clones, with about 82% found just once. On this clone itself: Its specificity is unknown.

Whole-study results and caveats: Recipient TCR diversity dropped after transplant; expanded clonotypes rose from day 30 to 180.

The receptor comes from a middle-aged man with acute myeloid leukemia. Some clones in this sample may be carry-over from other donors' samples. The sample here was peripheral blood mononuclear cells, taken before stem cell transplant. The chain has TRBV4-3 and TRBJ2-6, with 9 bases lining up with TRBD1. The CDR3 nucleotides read TGCGCCAGCAGCCCTCGGGACAGGGAAGCTGGGGCCAACGTCCTGACTTTC. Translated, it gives CASSPRDREAGANVLTF.